These 27 T cell receptor beta chains were sequenced from one sample in a study of shared clonotypes between healthy human individuals. Only in-frame clones appear in the TCRdb table, and some are missing; sequencing was by immunoSEQ multiplex PCR. This sample has approximately 340,000 clones, with about 73% found just once. The sequencing input was memory CD4+ T cells sorted from blood. The subset is: CD45RA-negative fraction. These receptors were collected from a man aged 30 to 39 in good health.

The genes are TRBV13 and TRBJ2-3; D remains unclear. Germline lookup yields CDR1 PRHDT and CDR2 FYEKMQ (reference sequence). This CDR3 has 14 residues. Trimming shortened V by 2 bases and J by 1 base, and 7 bases separated the two germline ends. The CDR3 nucleotides are TGTGCCAGCAGCTTAAACGGTCGCACAGATACGCAGTATTTT. Protein: CASSLNGRTDTQYF.

The rearrangement joins TRBV6-1 to TRBJ2-7, with D possibly TRBD1 on 5 matching bases. The CDR3 spans 16 residues. V gave up 1 base and J gave up 2 bases, with 15 bases separating them. In germline, CDR1 is MNHNS, CDR2 SASEGT. CDR3 bases: TGTGCCAGCAGTGAAGGGCCAGGGATTAACGCCTACGAGCAGTACTTC. Protein: CASSEGPGINAYEQYF.

To note about this clone: The same CDR3 arises from other DNA sequences in this sample as well. V gene TRBV18 combines with J gene TRBJ2-3; D gene unclear. Germline CDR1 reads KGHSH; CDR2 reads LQKENI. V lost 6 bases and J lost 0, with 7 bases in between. The CDR3 length is 13 residues. The CDR3 nucleotides read TGTGCCAGCTCGTCCGATAGCACAGATACGCAGTATTTT. Amino acid sequence: CASSSDSTDTQYF.

The V and J genes are TRBV5-1 and TRBJ2-6; D call uncertain. Germline V CDR1 and CDR2: SGHRS, YFSETQ. The V end was cut by 0 bases, the J end by 2 bases, with 6 bases between. This CDR3 contains 15 residues. CDR3 loop: CASSLVAAGANVLTF. CDR3 bases: TGCGCCAGCAGCTTGGTGGCAGCTGGGGCCAACGTCCTGACTTTC.

The DNA of the CDR3 is TGCGCCAGCAGCCTGACAGGGGGTAGGGAAAAACTGTTTTTT. Residues: CASSLTGGREKLFF. The rearrangement uses TRBV5-1 and TRBJ1-4; 9 bases match TRBD1. Germline values: CDR1 SGHRS, CDR2 YFSETQ. V shed 4 bases and J 8 bases; nucleotides not matched to a gene: 6. The length of the CDR3 is 14 residues.

The genes are TRBV2 and TRBJ2-5, with D maybe TRBD1 (8 bases). Trimming shortened V by 3 bases and J by 5 bases, and 13 bases separated the two germline ends. This CDR3 is 14 amino acids long. Germline V gene lookup returns CDR1 SNHLY and CDR2 FYNNEI. The CDR3 region has the DNA TGTGCCAGCAGTGACCACAGGGGGGGGGAGACCCAGTACTTC. This gives the protein CASSDHRGGETQYF.

The rearrangement uses TRBV7-2 and TRBJ2-2; maybe TRBD2 (5 bases). The germline V gene encodes CDR1 SGHTA and CDR2 FQGNSA. This CDR3 comprises 16 residues. Trimming removed 1 base at V and 7 bases at J, with 16 bases between. This CDR3 is CASSLESGYFDGELFF. In nucleotides, the CDR3 is TGTGCCAGCAGCTTAGAGTCGGGATATTTTGACGGGGAGCTGTTTTTT.

The sample holds one count of this clone. The rearrangement links TRBV5-6 to TRBJ2-4, with a tentative D call TRBD1 (6 bases). Trimming shortened V by 2 bases and J by 0 bases, and 12 bases separated the two germline ends. The germline CDR1 and CDR2 sequences are SGHDT and YYEEEE. The CDR3 is 16 amino acids. In DNA form, the CDR3 reads TGTGCCAGCAGCTTTTGGGGGCAGATAGCCAAAAACATTCAGTACTTC. Residues: CASSFWGQIAKNIQYF.

The chain carries TRBV9 and TRBJ1-3; D not certain. The V end was cut by 0 bases, the J end by 0 bases, with 7 bases between. Germline V gives CDR1 SGDLS, CDR2 YYNGEE. The CDR3 is 15 residues long. The CDR3 protein is CASSVVGDSGNTIYF. Written as DNA, the CDR3 is TGTGCCAGCAGCGTAGTTGGAGACTCTGGAAACACCATATATTTT.

The J gene is TRBJ1-4, the V gene TRBV2; 7 positions agree with TRBD1. The CDR3 is made up of 14 amino acids. Unmatched junction bases numbered 7, after V lost 7 bases and J lost 5 bases. The germline gives CDR1 SNHLY, CDR2 FYNNEI. The CDR3 reads CASTLQGFNEKLFF. The CDR3 bases are TGTGCCAGCACCCTACAGGGGTTCAATGAAAAACTGTTTTTT.

Written as DNA, the CDR3 is TGTGCCAGCAGTTACTCGACAGTTAACACTGAAGCTTTCTTT. Amino acid sequence: CASSYSTVNTEAFF. The chain has TRBV6-6 and TRBJ1-1; weak D call: TRBD1 (5 bases). This CDR3 comprises 14 residues. The germline CDR1 and CDR2 sequences are MNHNY and SVGAGI (reference sequence). V was trimmed by 0 bases and J by 2 bases, leaving 7 bases between them.

This clone was observed once. J is TRBJ1-2 and V is TRBV18; TRBD1 matches 12 bases. The CDR3 consists of 16 residues. Trimming took 1 base from V and 8 from J; bases not matched to a gene: 8. Germline V gene lookup returns CDR1 KGHSH and CDR2 LQKENI. The CDR3 loop reads CASSPQGQGASRGYTF. The DNA of the CDR3 is TGTGCCAGCTCACCACAGGGACAGGGGGCTTCAAGAGGCTACACCTTC.

In the case of this clone: A much larger clonotype is one base distant, so this may be a read error. Distinct nucleotide sequences in the sample also encode this CDR3. The rearrangement links TRBV5-1 to TRBJ2-3; 10 bases are shared with TRBD2. Germline V gives CDR1 SGHRS, CDR2 YFSETQ. The CDR3 has 16 residues. Unmatched junction bases numbered 5, after V lost 4 bases and J lost 0 bases. CDR3 sequence reads: CASSPSTSGSTDTQYF. The CDR3 DNA sequence: TGCGCCAGCAGCCCCTCGACTAGCGGGAGCACAGATACGCAGTATTTT.

This chain links TRBV9 with TRBJ2-6; D uncertain. The CDR3 loop spans 17 amino acids. Germline V CDR1 and CDR2: SGDLS, YYNGEE. V shed 0 bases and J shed 0 bases, with 10 bases lying between them. The CDR3 is CASSVAGKNSGANVLTF. CDR3 nucleotide sequence: TGTGCCAGCAGCGTAGCGGGTAAAAACTCTGGGGCCAACGTCCTGACTTTC.

Concerning this clone itself: At the DNA level, this CDR3 is encoded by other sequences in the same sample as well. The gene calls are TRBV7-9 and TRBJ2-5; TRBD1 matches at 10 bases. V shed 3 bases, J shed 5 bases, and the junction held 3 bases outside the gene matches. This CDR3 spans 14 amino acids. Germline V CDR1 and CDR2: SEHNR, FQNEAQ (reference sequence). DNA for the CDR3: TGTGCCAGCAGCTTGGGACAGGGGTACGAGACCCAGTACTTC. Its protein is CASSLGQGYETQYF.

V gene TRBV14 combines with J gene TRBJ2-4; no definite D call. Germline assignment: CDR1 SGHDN and CDR2 FVKESK. The CDR3 has 17 residues. V was trimmed by 1 base and J by 4 bases, leaving 17 bases between them. Here the CDR3 reads CASSQAVTLQPKNIQYF. The CDR3 DNA reads TGTGCCAGCAGCCAAGCGGTTACCCTCCAGCCAAAAAACATTCAGTACTTC.

As regards this clone: An end of the junction does not agree with germline; a read error may underlie this. The chain recombines TRBV5-6 with TRBJ2-1, with D possibly called TRBD1 or TRBD2 (5 bases each). CDR3 length: 12 residues. The germline V gene has CDR1 SGHDT and CDR2 YYEEEE. CDR3: CASSPLSRELFF. The DNA of the CDR3 is TGTGCCAGCAGCCCATTATCCAGGGAGCTGTTCTTC.

A note on this clone: The conserved phenylalanine or tryptophan is not found at the CDR3 terminus, so this likely reflects a read error. No DNA is shown, since the ends of the CDR3 on it are uncertain; the CDR3 is the one TCRdb lists. This chain uses TRBV14 with TRBJ1-4; the table names TRBD1, a call not compared with the DNA. A total of 10 residues make up the CDR3, ends included. Germline V gene data show CDR1 as SGHDN and CDR2 as FVKESK. The CDR3 here is CASSRQDAFS.

The rearrangement uses TRBV4-3 and TRBJ2-4; maybe TRBD2 (5 bases). The CDR3 extends over 14 amino acids. Between the trimmed V and J ends, which lost 6 bases and 0 bases, there was a span of 9 bases. Germline V CDR1 and CDR2: LGHNA, YSLEER. The CDR3 nucleotides are TGCGCCAGCAGTCCCGGACTAGCCAAAAACATTCAGTACTTC. It codes for CASSPGLAKNIQYF.

The chain is built from TRBV27 and TRBJ1-6, with TRBD1 matching over 12 bases. Per the germline V gene, CDR1 is MNHEY and CDR2 is SMNVEV (reference sequence). V gave up 6 bases and J gave up 7 bases; unmatched junction bases: 13. The CDR3 runs to 18 residues. CDR3 sequence (DNA): TGTGCCAGCAGCCCAGACCGGGACAGGGGGCTGGGGAATTCACCCCTCCACTTT. Its protein is CASSPDRDRGLGNSPLHF.

The chain employs TRBV6-5 and TRBJ2-3; D gene ambiguous. V lost 3 bases to trimming and J lost 4 bases, with 14 bases between them. Germline V gene lookup returns CDR1 MNHEY and CDR2 SVGAGI. The CDR3 contains 15 residues. CDR3 sequence: CASSYMGSAADTQYF. CDR3 in DNA: TGTGCCAGCAGTTATATGGGAAGTGCGGCAGATACGCAGTATTTT.

The chain combines TRBV28 with TRBJ1-5, with D unresolved. Trimming took 6 bases from V and 0 from J, leaving 27 bases between them. The CDR3 covers 20 residues. Germline lookup yields CDR1 MDHEN and CDR2 SYDVKM. The CDR3 loop reads CASRTPTTRALHYSNQPQHF. The CDR3 region has the DNA TGTGCCAGCAGAACACCAACTACGAGGGCGCTCCATTATAGCAATCAGCCCCAGCATTTT.

The rearrangement links TRBV5-8 to TRBJ2-7, with D tentatively TRBD2 (6 bases). The germline V gene encodes CDR1 SGHTS and CDR2 YDEGEE. This CDR3 is 14 amino acids long. The V gene lost 0 bases and the J gene lost 3 bases, with 10 bases spanning the gap. Here the CDR3 reads CASSLATGVYEQYF. The CDR3 nucleotides are TGTGCCAGCAGCTTGGCAACGGGAGTCTACGAGCAGTACTTC.

Details on this clone: The sample has other DNA sequences that encode this CDR3 too. The chain uses TRBV5-1 and TRBJ2-5; D is perhaps TRBD1 (5 bases). V lost 0 bases and J 5 bases, leaving 11 bases between the germline ends. Germline CDR1 reads SGHRS; CDR2 reads YFSETQ. This CDR3 is 14 amino acids long. The CDR3 DNA reads as TGCGCCAGCAGCTTGGGTGGCAGGGCCGAGACCCAGTACTTC. This sequence encodes CASSLGGRAETQYF.

The chain recombines TRBV11-3 with TRBJ2-1; 9 nucleotides line up with TRBD2. Germline V gene data show CDR1 as SGHNT and CDR2 as YENEEA. With 3 bases clipped from V and 4 bases from J, the junction kept 10 bases outside the gene matches. CDR3 size: 17 residues. The DNA of the CDR3 is TGTGCCAGCAGCTTCGGGACTAGCCTGACTGTTTACAATGAGCAGTTCTTC. Its protein is CASSFGTSLTVYNEQFF.

The DNA of the CDR3 is TGTGCCAGCAGCTTACGGGCTGGCGGGCCAGAATACAATGAGCAGTTCTTC. Translated, it gives CASSLRAGGPEYNEQFF. J is TRBJ2-1 and V is TRBV7-7, with D possibly being TRBD2 (5 bases). The CDR3 is 17 residues long. Germline loops: CDR1 SSHAT, CDR2 FNYEAQ (reference sequence). V was clipped by 2 bases and J by 4 bases, with 18 bases between them.

The chain couples TRBV5-5 to TRBJ2-7, with TRBD2 matching over 7 bases. The trim removed 2 bases at V and 0 bases at J, leaving 5 bases unmatched. Germline values: CDR1 SGHKS, CDR2 YYEKEE (reference sequence). This CDR3 has 15 residues. CDR3 amino acids: CASSFWRTSSYEQYF. DNA for the CDR3: TGTGCCAGCAGCTTTTGGCGGACTAGCTCCTACGAGCAGTACTTC.